Detailed here is one T cell receptor beta chain. Antigen unknown. The sample comes from a study of T cells in tuberculosis. Study context: Sequenced TCRs come from CD1B-GMM tetramer-binding T cells.

Profiling relied on immunoSEQ multiplex PCR, and the TCRdb table lists in-frame clones only, not all of them. The data contain some 41,000 clones, 85% to 95% of them singletons. The study's findings and limits: Smaller alpha distances in active tuberculosis partly reflected shorter CDR3-alpha lengths. Smaller distances to GMM-specific TCRs suggested their expansion in active tuberculosis. GEM motif frequencies gave 55% to 75% accuracy; the GMM repertoire gave 80% to 90%.

The specimen sequenced was PBMCs. The sequence was obtained from a donor between 5 and 29 years old with latent tuberculosis or without tuberculosis infection. Some clones in this sample may be carry-over from other donors' samples.

CDR3 in DNA: TGTGCCAGCAGCGGGACAGGGACCGACGAGCAGTACTTC. Residues: CASSGTGTDEQYF. This chain links TRBV7-9 with TRBJ2-7; TRBD1 agrees at 9 bases. Per germline, CDR1 SEHNR and CDR2 FQNEAQ (reference sequence). After removal of 5 bases from V and 5 bases from J, the junction contained 4 bases not matched to a gene. This CDR3 spans 13 amino acids.